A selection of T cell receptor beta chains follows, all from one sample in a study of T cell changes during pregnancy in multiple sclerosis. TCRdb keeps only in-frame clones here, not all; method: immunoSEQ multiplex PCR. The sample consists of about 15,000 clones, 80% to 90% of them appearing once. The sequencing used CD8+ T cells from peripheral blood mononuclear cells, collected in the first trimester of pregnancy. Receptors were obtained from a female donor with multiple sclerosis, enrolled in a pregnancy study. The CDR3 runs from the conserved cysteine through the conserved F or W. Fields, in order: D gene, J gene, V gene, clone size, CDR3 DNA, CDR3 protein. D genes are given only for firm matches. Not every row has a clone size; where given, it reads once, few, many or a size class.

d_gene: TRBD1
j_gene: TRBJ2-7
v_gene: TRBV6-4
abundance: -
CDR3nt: TGTGCCAGCAGACTCCGGGACAGGCCCCGGGTCGAGCAGTACTTC
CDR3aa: CASRLRDRPRVEQYF

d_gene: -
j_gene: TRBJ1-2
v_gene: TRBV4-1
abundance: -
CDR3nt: TGCGCCAGCAGCCAAGGACAGGTTGGCTACACCTTC
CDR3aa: CASSQGQVGYTF

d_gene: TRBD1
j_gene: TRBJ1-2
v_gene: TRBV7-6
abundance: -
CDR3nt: TGTGCCAGCAGCTCATCCGGGACAGCGAACTATGGCTACACCTTC
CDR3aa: CASSSSGTANYGYTF

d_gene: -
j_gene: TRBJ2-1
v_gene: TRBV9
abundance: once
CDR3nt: TGTGCCAGCAGCGTAGTTCGGGGGGCCTCCTACAATGAGCAGTTCTTC
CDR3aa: CASSVVRGASYNEQFF

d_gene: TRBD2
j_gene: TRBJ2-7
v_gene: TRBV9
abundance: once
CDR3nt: TGTGCCAGCAGCGCAAACCCACTAGCGGGAGGTATCTCCGAGCAGTACTTC
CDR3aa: CASSANPLAGGISEQYF

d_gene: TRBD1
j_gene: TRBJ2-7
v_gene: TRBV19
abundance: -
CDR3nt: TGTGCCAGTAGTGCCGGGACAGGCCCTTCCTACGAGCAGTACTTC
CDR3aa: CASSAGTGPSYEQYF

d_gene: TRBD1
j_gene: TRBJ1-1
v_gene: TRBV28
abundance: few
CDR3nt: TGTGCCAGCAGGAGGGGGCGGGAAGCTTTCTTT
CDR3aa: CASRRGREAFF

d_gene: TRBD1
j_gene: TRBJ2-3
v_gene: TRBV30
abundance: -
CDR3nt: TGTGCCTGGAGTTCCCCGACAGGGGTGCCAGATACGCAGTATTTT
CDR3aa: CAWSSPTGVPDTQYF

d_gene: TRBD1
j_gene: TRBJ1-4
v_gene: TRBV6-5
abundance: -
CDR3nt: TGTGCCAGCAGTTACGTGTCGGGACAGGGGAGCGAAAAACTGTTTTTT
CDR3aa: CASSYVSGQGSEKLFF

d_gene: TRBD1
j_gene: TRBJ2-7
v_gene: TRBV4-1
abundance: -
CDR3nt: TGCGCCAGCAGCCAAGTCCTCCGTGGACAGGCCTTTTACGAGCAGTACTTC
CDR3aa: CASSQVLRGQAFYEQYF

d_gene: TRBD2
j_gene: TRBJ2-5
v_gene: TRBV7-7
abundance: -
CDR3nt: TGTGCCAGCAGCTTCAGACTAGCGGAGACCCAGTACTTC
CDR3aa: CASSFRLAETQYF

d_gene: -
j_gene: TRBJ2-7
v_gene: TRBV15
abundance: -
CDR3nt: TGTGCCACCAGCAGAGAGGTTCCCGGGAGTACCGGGGAGCAGTACTTC
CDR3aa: CATSREVPGSTGEQYF

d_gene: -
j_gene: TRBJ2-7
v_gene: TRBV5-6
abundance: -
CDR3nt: TGTGCCAGCAGCCCGGACAGTTCCTACGAGCAGTACTTC
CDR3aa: CASSPDSSYEQYF

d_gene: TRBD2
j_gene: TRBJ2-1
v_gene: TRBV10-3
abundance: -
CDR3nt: TGTGCCATCTGGGCTAGCGGGGGGCCCAATGAGCAGTTCTTC
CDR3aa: CAIWASGGPNEQFF

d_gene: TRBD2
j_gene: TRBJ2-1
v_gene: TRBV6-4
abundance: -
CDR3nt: TGTGCCAGCAGTGAAGTTTTTAGCGGGAGTCTGGATGAGCAGTTCTTC
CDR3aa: CASSEVFSGSLDEQFF

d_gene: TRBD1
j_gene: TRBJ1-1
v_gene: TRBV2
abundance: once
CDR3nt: TGTGCCAGCAGTGTTTGGAGGGACAGATCGAACACTGAAGCTTTCTTT
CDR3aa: CASSVWRDRSNTEAFF

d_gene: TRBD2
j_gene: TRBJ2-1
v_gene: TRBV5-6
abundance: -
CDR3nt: TGTGCCAGCAGCCCGCGCCTAGCGGGGTATAACAATGAGCAGTTCTTC
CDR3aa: CASSPRLAGYNNEQFF

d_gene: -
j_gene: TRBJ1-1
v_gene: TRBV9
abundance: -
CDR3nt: TGTGCCAGCAGCCCCTTTTTGACAGTGAACACTGAAGCTTTCTTT
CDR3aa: CASSPFLTVNTEAFF

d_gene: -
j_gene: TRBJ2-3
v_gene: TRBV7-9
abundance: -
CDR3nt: TGTGCCAGCCATGGAGGGCCCACAGATACGCAGTATTTT
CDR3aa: CASHGGPTDTQYF

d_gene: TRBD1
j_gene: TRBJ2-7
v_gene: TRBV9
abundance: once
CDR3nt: TGTGCCAGCAGCGTAGGGGTCAGGGGACAGGGGGCGAACGAGCAGTACTTC
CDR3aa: CASSVGVRGQGANEQYF

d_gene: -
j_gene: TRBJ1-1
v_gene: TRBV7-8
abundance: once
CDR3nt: TGTGCCAGCAGCTTAGAGATGGGGGGCACTGAAGCTTTCTTT
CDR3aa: CASSLEMGGTEAFF

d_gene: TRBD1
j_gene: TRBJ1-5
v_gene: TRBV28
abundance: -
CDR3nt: TGTGCCAGCAGTCCGGGGACAGGGAAAGGCAATCAGCCCCAGCATTTT
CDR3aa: CASSPGTGKGNQPQHF

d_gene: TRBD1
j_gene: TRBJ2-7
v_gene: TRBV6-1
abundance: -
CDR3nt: TGTGCCAGCAGTGATGGGACAGCCGACTACGAGCAGTACTTC
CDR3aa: CASSDGTADYEQYF

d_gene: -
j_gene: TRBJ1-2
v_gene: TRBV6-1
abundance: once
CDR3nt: TGTGCCAGCAGTGAAGCGCTTCGGGGGTATGGCTACACCTTC
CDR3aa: CASSEALRGYGYTF

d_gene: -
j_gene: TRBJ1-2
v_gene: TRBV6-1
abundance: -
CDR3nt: TGTGCCAGCAGTGAAGTCAGGGGCGGCTATGGCTACACCTTC
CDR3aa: CASSEVRGGYGYTF

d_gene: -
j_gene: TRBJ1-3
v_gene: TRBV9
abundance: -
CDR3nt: TGTGCCAGCAGCGTAGGGGGCAGTACTGGAAACACCATATATTTT
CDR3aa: CASSVGGSTGNTIYF

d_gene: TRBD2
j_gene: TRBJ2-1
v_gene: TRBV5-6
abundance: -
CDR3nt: TGTGCCAGCAGCTCCCACGCGAGCGGGAGGGGCAATGAGCAGTTCTTC
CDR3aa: CASSSHASGRGNEQFF

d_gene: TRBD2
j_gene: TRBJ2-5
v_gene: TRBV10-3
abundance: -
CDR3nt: TGTGTCATCAGTGAGGGAACTAGCGGGAGCCCCCAAGAGACCCAGTACTTC
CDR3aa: CVISEGTSGSPQETQYF

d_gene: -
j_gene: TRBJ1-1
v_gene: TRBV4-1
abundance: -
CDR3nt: TGCGCCAGCAGCCAAGAGCCCAACATGGAAGCTTTCTTT
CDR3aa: CASSQEPNMEAFF

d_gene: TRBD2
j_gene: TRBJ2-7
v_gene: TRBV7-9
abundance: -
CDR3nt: TGTGCCAGCAGCTTCACCTCTAGCGGGAGTATATACGAGCAGTACTTC
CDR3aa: CASSFTSSGSIYEQYF

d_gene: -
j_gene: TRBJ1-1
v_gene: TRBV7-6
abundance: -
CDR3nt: TGTGCCAGCAGCTTATCCATCGGTCCGGGCACTGAAGCTTTCTTT
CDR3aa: CASSLSIGPGTEAFF

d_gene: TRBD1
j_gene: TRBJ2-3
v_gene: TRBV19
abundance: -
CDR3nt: TGTGCCAGTAGCATTTACAGGGGATTTCCCTCAGATACGCAGTATTTT
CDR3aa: CASSIYRGFPSDTQYF

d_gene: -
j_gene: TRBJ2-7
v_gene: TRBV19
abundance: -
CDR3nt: TGTGCCAGTAGTATGCGGAGGCAGTTCTACGAGCAGTACTTC
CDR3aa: CASSMRRQFYEQYF

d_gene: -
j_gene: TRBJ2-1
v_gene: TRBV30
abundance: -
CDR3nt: TGTGCCTGGGCTAGCGCGTACAATGAGCAGTTCTTC
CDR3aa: CAWASAYNEQFF

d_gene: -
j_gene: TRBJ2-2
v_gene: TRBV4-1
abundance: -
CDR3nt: TGCGCCAGCAGCTGGCCAACACAGGGGAACACCGGGGAGCTGTTTTTT
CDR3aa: CASSWPTQGNTGELFF

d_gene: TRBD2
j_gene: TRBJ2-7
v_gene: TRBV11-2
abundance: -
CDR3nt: TGTGCCAGCAGCAGGACTAGCGGGGTATACGAGCAGTACTTC
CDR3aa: CASSRTSGVYEQYF

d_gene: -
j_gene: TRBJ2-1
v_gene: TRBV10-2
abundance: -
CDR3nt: TGCGCCAGCAGTGAGTCTAGATCCCACTACAATGAGCAGTTCTTC
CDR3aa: CASSESRSHYNEQFF

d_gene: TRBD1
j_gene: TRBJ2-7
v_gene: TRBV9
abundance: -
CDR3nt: TGTGCCAGCAGCCACCGGACAGGCTCGGACCCTTACGAGCAGTACTTC
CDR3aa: CASSHRTGSDPYEQYF

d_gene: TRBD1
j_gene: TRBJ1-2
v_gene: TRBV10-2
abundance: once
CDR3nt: TGCGCCAGCAGAGGAGGGGTACAGGACAGGGACGTCTATGGCTACACCTTC
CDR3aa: CASRGGVQDRDVYGYTF

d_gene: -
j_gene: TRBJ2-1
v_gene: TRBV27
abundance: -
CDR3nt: TGTGCCAGCAGCCGGGCGGGCGATGAGCAGTTCTTC
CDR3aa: CASSRAGDEQFF

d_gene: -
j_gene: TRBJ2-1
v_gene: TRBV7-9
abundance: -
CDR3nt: TGTGCCAGCAGCCCGCGGGACCGCGGGACTAATGAGCAGTTCTTC
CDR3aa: CASSPRDRGTNEQFF

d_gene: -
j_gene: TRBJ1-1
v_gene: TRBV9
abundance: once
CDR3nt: TGTGCCAGCAGCGTAGAGAAGGGAGGGACTGAAGCTTTCTTT
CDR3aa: CASSVEKGGTEAFF

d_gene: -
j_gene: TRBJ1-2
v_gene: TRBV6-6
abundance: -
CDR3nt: TGTGCCAGCAGTTACGGGGGGAATGGCTATGGCTACACCTTC
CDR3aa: CASSYGGNGYGYTF

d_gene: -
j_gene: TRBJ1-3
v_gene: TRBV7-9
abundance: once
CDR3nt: TGTGCCAGCAGCTTAGTTTCAGGCCTCTCTGGAAACACCATATATTTT
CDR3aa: CASSLVSGLSGNTIYF

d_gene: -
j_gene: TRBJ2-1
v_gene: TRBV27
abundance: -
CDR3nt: TGTGCCAGCGGGTTAGCGGTTCGGGGGGAGCAGTTCTTC
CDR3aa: CASGLAVRGEQFF

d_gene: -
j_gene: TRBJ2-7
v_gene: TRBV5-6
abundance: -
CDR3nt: TGTGCCAGCAGCTTGCAAGTTAGCTCCTACGAGCAGTACTTC
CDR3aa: CASSLQVSSYEQYF

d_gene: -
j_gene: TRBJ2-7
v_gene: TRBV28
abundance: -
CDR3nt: TGTGCCAGCAGTTTGAGCTCCTACGAGCAGTACTTC
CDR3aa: CASSLSSYEQYF

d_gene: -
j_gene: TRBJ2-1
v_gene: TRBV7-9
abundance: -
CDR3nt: TGTGCCAGCAGCTTACCGGGTAGATTGGTCAATGAGCAGTTCTTC
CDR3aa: CASSLPGRLVNEQFF

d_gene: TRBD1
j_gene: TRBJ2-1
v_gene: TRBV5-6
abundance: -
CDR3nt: TGTGCCAGCAGCTTGTGGACAGGGGGGTTCTATGAGCAGTTCTTC
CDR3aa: CASSLWTGGFYEQFF

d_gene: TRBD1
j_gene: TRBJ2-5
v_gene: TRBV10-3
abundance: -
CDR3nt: TGTGCCATCAGTGAGTCGAATAAGGACAGGGAGCGGCGAGAGACCCAGTACTTC
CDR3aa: CAISESNKDRERRETQYF

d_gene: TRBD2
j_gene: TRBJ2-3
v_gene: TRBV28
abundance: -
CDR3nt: TGTGCCAGCAGTTATTCCGGGAGGATCACAGATACGCAGTATTTT
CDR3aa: CASSYSGRITDTQYF

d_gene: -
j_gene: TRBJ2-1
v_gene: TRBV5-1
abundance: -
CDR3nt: TGCGCCAGCAGCTTGTTGGCCAGGGGCGATGAGCAGTTCTTC
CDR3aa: CASSLLARGDEQFF

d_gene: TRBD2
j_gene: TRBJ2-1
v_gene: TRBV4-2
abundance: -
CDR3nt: TGTGCCAGCAGCCAAGACGGGGCGGGGGGGTACAATGAGCAGTTCTTC
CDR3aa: CASSQDGAGGYNEQFF

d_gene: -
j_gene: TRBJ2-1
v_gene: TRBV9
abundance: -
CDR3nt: TGTGCCAGCAGCGCAACGGACACCCACAATGAGCAGTTCTTC
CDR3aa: CASSATDTHNEQFF

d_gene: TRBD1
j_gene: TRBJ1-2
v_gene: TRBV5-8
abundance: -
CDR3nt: TGTGCCAGCAGCTTGGCAGGGGGCAACTATGGCTACACCTTC
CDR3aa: CASSLAGGNYGYTF